The rows below give T cell receptor beta chains drawn from one sample of a study of blood T cell repertoires in COVID-19. Profiling relied on immunoSEQ multiplex PCR, and the TCRdb table lists in-frame clones only, not all of them. The sample lists 300,000 or so clones, around 88% occurring once. The sample consisted of peripheral blood. The origin of the receptors is a woman aged 45-60 years with acute or convalescent COVID-19. CDR3s include the opening cysteine and the closing phenylalanine or tryptophan. A D gene is named only where the DNA matches it firmly. A clone size is listed for some rows: how often the clone was seen (once, few, many), or a class if it is expanded.

>TRBJ1-2|.|few|TRBV5-1
CASRLQNYGYTF
TGCGCCAGTCGGCTACAGAATTATGGCTACACCTTC
>TRBJ2-3|.|.|TRBV5-1
CASSLAGKGTDTQYF
TGCGCCAGCAGCTTGGCAGGGAAAGGCACAGATACGCAGTATTTT
>TRBJ1-5|.|once|TRBV6-5
CASSRGFNQPQHF
TGTGCCAGCAGTCGAGGGTTCAATCAGCCCCAGCATTTT
>TRBJ1-5|.|few|TRBV30
CAWSPPFRGSNQPQHF
TGTGCCTGGAGTCCCCCCTTTAGGGGTAGCAATCAGCCCCAGCATTTT
>TRBJ2-6|.|.|TRBV7-9
CASSFARSNSGANVLTF
TGTGCCAGCAGCTTCGCCAGGTCCAACTCTGGGGCCAACGTCCTGACTTTC
>TRBJ2-2|.|.|TRBV27
CASSLTTNTGELFF
TGTGCCAGCAGTTTAACTACGAACACCGGGGAGCTGTTTTTT
>TRBJ1-5|.|.|TRBV6-5
CASTSPYPQPQHF
TGTGCCAGCACTAGCCCCTATCCACAGCCCCAGCATTTT
>TRBJ1-1|.|.|TRBV25-1
CASSEGIGGPLGTEAFF
TGTGCCAGCAGTGAAGGGATTGGGGGCCCCTTGGGTACTGAAGCTTTCTTT
>TRBJ1-3|.|.|TRBV3-1/TRBV3-2
CASSQAWGPGNTIYF
TGTGCCAGCAGCCAAGCGTGGGGGCCTGGAAACACCATATATTTT
>TRBJ2-5|.|.|TRBV5-1
CASSSPPQETQYF
TGCGCCAGCAGCTCCCCCCCACAAGAGACCCAGTACTTC
>TRBJ1-1|TRBD1|.|TRBV5-1
CASSPSTGPNTEAFF
TGCGCCAGCAGCCCTTCGACAGGGCCGAACACTGAAGCTTTCTTT
>TRBJ1-1|TRBD1|once|TRBV30
CAWSSGQGLVEAFF
TGTGCCTGGAGTTCGGGACAGGGGCTGGTTGAAGCTTTCTTT
>TRBJ2-1|TRBD2|.|TRBV4-1
CASSHRRRGGSYNEQFF
TGCGCCAGCAGCCACAGGCGGCGGGGGGGCTCCTACAATGAGCAGTTCTTC
>TRBJ2-6|.|.|TRBV19
CASSGGTGANVLTF
TGTGCCAGTAGTGGGGGGACTGGGGCCAACGTCCTGACTTTC
>TRBJ2-3|TRBD2|few|TRBV14
CASSRGLVSDTQYF
TGTGCCAGCAGCAGGGGACTAGTATCCGATACGCAGTATTTT
>TRBJ2-7|.|.|TRBV18
CASSPLSGQVREQYF
TGTGCCAGCTCACCACTTAGCGGCCAAGTTAGGGAGCAGTACTTC
>TRBJ2-1|.|once|TRBV5-8
CASSPGRGEQFF
TGTGCCAGCAGTCCCGGACGGGGTGAGCAGTTCTTC
>TRBJ2-7|.|.|TRBV7-3
CASSSDSSSYEQYF
TGTGCCAGCAGCTCGGACAGCTCATCCTACGAGCAGTACTTC
>TRBJ2-1|TRBD2|once|TRBV6-1
CASSEEALAGVNNEQFF
TGTGCCAGCAGTGAAGAGGCACTAGCGGGGGTAAACAATGAGCAGTTCTTC